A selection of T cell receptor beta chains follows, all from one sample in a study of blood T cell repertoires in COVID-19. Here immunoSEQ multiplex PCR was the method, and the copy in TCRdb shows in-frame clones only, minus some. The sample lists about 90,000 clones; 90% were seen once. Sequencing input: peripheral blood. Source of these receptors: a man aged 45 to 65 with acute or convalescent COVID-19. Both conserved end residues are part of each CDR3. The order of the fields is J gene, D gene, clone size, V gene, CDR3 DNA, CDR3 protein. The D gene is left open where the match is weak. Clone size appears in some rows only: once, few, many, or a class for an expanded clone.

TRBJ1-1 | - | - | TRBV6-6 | TGTGCCAGCACACTACAGGGCCTGAACACTGAAGCTTTCTTT | CASTLQGLNTEAFF
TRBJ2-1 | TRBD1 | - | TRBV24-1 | TGTGCCACCAGTGTCCCGGACAGGGTGTATGAGCAGTTCTTC | CATSVPDRVYEQFF
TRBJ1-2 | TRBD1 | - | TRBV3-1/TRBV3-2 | TGTGCCAGCAAGGGGACAGGGAATTCCTATGGCTACACCTTC | CASKGTGNSYGYTF
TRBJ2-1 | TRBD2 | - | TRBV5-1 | TGCGCCAGCAGCTTGCGTGGACTAGAGAATGAGCAGTTCTTC | CASSLRGLENEQFF
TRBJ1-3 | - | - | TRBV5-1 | TGCGCCAGCAGCCCTTGGGTTTCGGCAGGGGCTGGAAACACCATATATTTT | CASSPWVSAGAGNTIYF
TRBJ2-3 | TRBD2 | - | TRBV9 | TGTGCCAGCAGCAGGGATGCGGGAGGAAGGACAGATACGCAGTATTTT | CASSRDAGGRTDTQYF
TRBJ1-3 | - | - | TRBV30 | TGTGCCTGGAGTGCGGACAGCTCTGGAAACACCATATATTTT | CAWSADSSGNTIYF
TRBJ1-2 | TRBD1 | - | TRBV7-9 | TGTGCCAGCAGTTCCACCCCGGGACAGGGGGACTATGGCTACACCTTC | CASSSTPGQGDYGYTF
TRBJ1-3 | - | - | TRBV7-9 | TGTGCCAGCAGCTTAGACAACCCGAGGGTGAACACCATATATTTT | CASSLDNPRVNTIYF
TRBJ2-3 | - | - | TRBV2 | TGTGCCAGCAGTGAAGATCAGGTCGGTACGCAGTATTTT | CASSEDQVGTQYF
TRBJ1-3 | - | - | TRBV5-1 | TGCGCCAGCAGCTTCGGAGGGGCAGGAAACACCATATATTTT | CASSFGGAGNTIYF
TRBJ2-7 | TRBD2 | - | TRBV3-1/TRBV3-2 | TGTGCCAGCAGCCGATTCGCGGGAGGGCCCTCCTACGAGCAGTACTTC | CASSRFAGGPSYEQYF
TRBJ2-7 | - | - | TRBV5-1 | TGCGCCAGCAGCCCCCGTGGGCGGGATTCCTACGAGCAGTACTTC | CASSPRGRDSYEQYF
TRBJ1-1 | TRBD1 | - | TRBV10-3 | TGTGCCATCAGTGAAGGCGTACAGGGGCCCACTGAAGCTTTCTTT | CAISEGVQGPTEAFF
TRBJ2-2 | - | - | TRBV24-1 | TGTGCCACCAGTGATACTAGCCGTAGAGGGGTATACACCGGGGAGCTGTTTTTT | CATSDTSRRGVYTGELFF
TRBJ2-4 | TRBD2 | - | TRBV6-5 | TGTGCCAGCAGTTACGAAGCGGGAGTTAACGCGGTTCAGTACTTC | CASSYEAGVNAVQYF
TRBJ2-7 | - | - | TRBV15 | TGTGCCACCAGCAGAGATCACCCGGGTAACCTCTACGAGCAGTACTTC | CATSRDHPGNLYEQYF
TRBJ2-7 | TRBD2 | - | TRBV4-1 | TGCGCCAGCAGCCATGGACTAGCGGGAGGTTTCGACGAGCAGTACTTC | CASSHGLAGGFDEQYF
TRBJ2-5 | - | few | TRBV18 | TGTGCCAGCTCAGACACGGACCAAGAGACCCAGTACTTC | CASSDTDQETQYF
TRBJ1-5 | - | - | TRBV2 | TGTGCCAGCAGTGCGGTGATTAGCAATCAGCCCCAGCATTTT | CASSAVISNQPQHF
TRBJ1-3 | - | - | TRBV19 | TGTGCCAGTAGTCCCGAGGGGACAACAATCTCTGGAAACACCATATATTTT | CASSPEGTTISGNTIYF
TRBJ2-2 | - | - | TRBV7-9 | TGTGCCAGCAGGACCGACAGGCAAAACACCGGGGAGCTGTTTTTT | CASRTDRQNTGELFF
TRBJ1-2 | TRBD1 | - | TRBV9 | TGTGCCAGCAGCGTAGACCGGGACAGGGAGAATTATGGCTACACCTTC | CASSVDRDRENYGYTF
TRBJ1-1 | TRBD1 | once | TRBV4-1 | TGCGCCAGCAGCCATGTGGACAGGGGGGTTGGTGAAGCTTTCTTT | CASSHVDRGVGEAFF
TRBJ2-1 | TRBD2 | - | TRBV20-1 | TGCAGTGCTAGTCGGGGACTAGCGGGACACAATGAGCAGTTCTTC | CSASRGLAGHNEQFF
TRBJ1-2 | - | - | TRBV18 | TGTGCCAGCCCTAACGACAGTAACTATGGCTACACCTTC | CASPNDSNYGYTF
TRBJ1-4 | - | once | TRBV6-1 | TGTGCCAGCAGTGAATACACGGACACAACTAATGAAAAACTGTTTTTT | CASSEYTDTTNEKLFF
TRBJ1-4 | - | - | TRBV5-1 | TGCGCCAGCAGCTTGGCCAAGAGTACGAATGAAAAACTGTTTTTT | CASSLAKSTNEKLFF
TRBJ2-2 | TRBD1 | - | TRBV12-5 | TGTGCTAGTGATAGGACAGGGCAGATCGGGGAGCTGTTTTTT | CASDRTGQIGELFF
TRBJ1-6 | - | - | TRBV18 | TGTGCCAGCTCACCAGGGGCAGGGGTAAATTCACCCCTCCACTTT | CASSPGAGVNSPLHF
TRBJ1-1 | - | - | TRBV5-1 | TGCGCCAGCAGCTTGGCGGCGGATACTACTGAAGCTTTCTTT | CASSLAADTTEAFF
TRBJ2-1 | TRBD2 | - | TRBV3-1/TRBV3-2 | TGTGCCAGCAGCCCAAGACTAGCGGACTACAATGAGCAGTTCTTC | CASSPRLADYNEQFF
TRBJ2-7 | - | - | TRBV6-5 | TGTGCCAGCGCGGGGTTCAACGAGCAGTACTTC | CASAGFNEQYF
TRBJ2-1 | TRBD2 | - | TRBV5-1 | TGCGCCAGCAGCTTAGCGGGAGGGCCAAATGAGCAGTTCTTC | CASSLAGGPNEQFF
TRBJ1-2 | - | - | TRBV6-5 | TGTGCCAGCAGTTACCGATCCGTGGGACTTAACTATGGCTACACCTTC | CASSYRSVGLNYGYTF
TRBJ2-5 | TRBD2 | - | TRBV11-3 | TGTGCCAGCAGCAGAAGACTAGCGGGCCAACAAGAGACCCAGTACTTC | CASSRRLAGQQETQYF
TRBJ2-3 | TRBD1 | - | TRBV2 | TGTGCCAGCACTTCGACAGGGGGCAAGACAGATACGCAGTATTTT | CASTSTGGKTDTQYF
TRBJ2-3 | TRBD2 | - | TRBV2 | TGTGCCAGCAGTGAATGGGCGGGAGGGGACACAGATACGCAGTATTTT | CASSEWAGGDTDTQYF
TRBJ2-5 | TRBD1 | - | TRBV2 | TGTGCCAGCAGAGTGACAGGGGGGGGAGAGACCCAGTACTTC | CASRVTGGGETQYF
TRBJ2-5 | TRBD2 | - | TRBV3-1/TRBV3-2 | TGTGCCAGCAGCCAAGGGATAGCGGGAGAGACCCAGTACTTC | CASSQGIAGETQYF
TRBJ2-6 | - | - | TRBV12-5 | TGTGCTAGTGGTCCACCTGCGGGGGCCAACGTCCTGACTTTC | CASGPPAGANVLTF
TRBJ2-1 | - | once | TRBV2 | TGTGCCAGCAGGGGCCGGACAGTTTACAATGAGCAGTTCTTC | CASRGRTVYNEQFF
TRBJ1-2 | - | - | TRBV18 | TGTGCCAGCTCACCGGGGAGGGACCACTATGGCTACACCTTC | CASSPGRDHYGYTF
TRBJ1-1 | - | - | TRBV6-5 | TGTGCCAGCAGTAACCAGGGGAACACTGAAGCTTTCTTT | CASSNQGNTEAFF
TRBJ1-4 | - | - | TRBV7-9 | TGTGCCAGCACCCAGACAGCAACTAATGAAAAACTGTTTTTT | CASTQTATNEKLFF
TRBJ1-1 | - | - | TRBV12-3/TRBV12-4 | TGTGCCAGCAGGCGAGAAACTGAAGCTTTCTTT | CASRRETEAFF
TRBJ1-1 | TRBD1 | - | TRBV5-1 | TGCGCCAGCAGCTGGGGGGACAGGGAGGTTGACACTGAAGCTTTCTTT | CASSWGDREVDTEAFF
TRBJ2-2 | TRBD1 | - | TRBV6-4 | TGTGCCAGCAGTGCCCGGGACAGGGCAGTAAGGGAGACCGGGGAGCTGTTTTTT | CASSARDRAVRETGELFF
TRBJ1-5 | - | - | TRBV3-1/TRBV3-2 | TGTGCCAGCAGCCAAACCCCAGGGTTTAGCAATCAGCCCCAGCATTTT | CASSQTPGFSNQPQHF
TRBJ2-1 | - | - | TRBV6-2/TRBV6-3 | TGTGCCAGCAGTTACGGACAAGCCTACAATGAGCAGTTCTTC | CASSYGQAYNEQFF
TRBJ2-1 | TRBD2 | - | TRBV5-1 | TGCGCCAGCAGCTGGGGCGGGACTAGCGGAAGTAATGAGCAGTTCTTC | CASSWGGTSGSNEQFF
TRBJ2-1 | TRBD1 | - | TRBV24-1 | TGTGCCACCAGTGATCCCCGGCCAGGGGGCGACAATGAGCAGTTCTTC | CATSDPRPGGDNEQFF
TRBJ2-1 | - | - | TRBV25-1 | TGTGCCTCCCGACAGTACAATGAGCAGTTCTTC | CASRQYNEQFF
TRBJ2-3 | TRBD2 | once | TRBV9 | TGTGCCAGCCGGGAAACTACGGGAGGGCCGAATACGCAGTATTTT | CASRETTGGPNTQYF
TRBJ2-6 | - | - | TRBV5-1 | TGCGCCAGCGGGGGGTTCGACGGGGCCAACGTCCTGACTTTC | CASGGFDGANVLTF
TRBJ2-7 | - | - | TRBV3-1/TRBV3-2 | TGTGCCAGCGGGGAAGGTGGACTATCTTTCGAGCAGTACTTC | CASGEGGLSFEQYF
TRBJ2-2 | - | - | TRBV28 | TGTGCCAGCAGATCTAGCGAATCCCCGGGGGAGCTGTTTTTT | CASRSSESPGELFF
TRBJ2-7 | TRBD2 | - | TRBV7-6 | TGTGCCAGCAGCTTAGCGCATACTAGCGGGTCCAGAGTATACGAGCAGTACTTC | CASSLAHTSGSRVYEQYF
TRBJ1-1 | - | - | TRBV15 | TGTGCCACCAGCAGAGCAACAGGGACAGCTTTCTTT | CATSRATGTAFF
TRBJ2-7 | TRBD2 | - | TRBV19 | TGTGCCGCCGGGGGGACCCCCTACGAGCAGTACTTC | CAAGGTPYEQYF